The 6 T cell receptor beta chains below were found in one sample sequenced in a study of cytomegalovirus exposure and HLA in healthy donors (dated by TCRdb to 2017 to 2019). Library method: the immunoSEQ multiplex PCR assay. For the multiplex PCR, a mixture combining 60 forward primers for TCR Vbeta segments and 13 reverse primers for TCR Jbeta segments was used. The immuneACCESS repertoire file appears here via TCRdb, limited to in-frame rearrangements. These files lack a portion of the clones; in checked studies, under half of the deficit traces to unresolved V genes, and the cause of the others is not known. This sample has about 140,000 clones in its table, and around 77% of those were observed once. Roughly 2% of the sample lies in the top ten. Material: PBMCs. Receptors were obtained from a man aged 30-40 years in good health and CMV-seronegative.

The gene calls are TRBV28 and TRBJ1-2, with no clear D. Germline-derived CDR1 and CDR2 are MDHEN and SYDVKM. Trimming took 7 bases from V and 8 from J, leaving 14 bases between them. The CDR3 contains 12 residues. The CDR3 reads CASTRREGGYTF. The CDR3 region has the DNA TGTGCCAGCACTCGGAGGGAGGGAGGCTACACCTTC.

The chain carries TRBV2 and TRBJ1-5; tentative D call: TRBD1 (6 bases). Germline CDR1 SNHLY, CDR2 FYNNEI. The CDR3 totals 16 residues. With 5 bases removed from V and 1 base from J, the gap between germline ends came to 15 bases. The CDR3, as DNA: TGTGCCAGCAGTAGTACCGGGACACTAAGCAATCAGCCCCAGCATTTT. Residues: CASSSTGTLSNQPQHF.

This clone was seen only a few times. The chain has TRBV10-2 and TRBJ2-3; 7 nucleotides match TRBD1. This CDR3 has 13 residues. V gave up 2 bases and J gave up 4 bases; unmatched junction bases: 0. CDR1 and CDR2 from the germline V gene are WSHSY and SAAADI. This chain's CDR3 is CASSEQGADTQYF. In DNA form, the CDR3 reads TGCGCCAGCAGTGAGCAGGGGGCAGATACGCAGTATTTT.

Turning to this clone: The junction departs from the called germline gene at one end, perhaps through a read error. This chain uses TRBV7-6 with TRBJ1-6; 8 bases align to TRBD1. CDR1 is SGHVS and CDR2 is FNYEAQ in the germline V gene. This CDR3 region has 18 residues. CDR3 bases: TGTGCCAGCAGCCCTACCCTCGGACAGGGCGGCTATAATTCACCCCTCAACTTT. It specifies CASSPTLGQGGYNSPLNF. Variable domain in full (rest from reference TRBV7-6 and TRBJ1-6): GAGVSQSPRYKVTKRGQDVALRCDPISGHVSLYWYRQALGQGPEFLTYFNYEAQQDKSGLPNDRFSAERPEGSISTLTIQRTEQRDSAMYRCASSPTLGQGGYNSPLNFGNGTRLTVT.

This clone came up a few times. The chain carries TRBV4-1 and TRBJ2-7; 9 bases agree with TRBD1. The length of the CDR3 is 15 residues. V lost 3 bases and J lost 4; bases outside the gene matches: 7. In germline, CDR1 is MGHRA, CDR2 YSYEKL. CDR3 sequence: CASSHQQGAPYEQYF. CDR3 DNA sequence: TGCGCCAGCAGCCACCAACAGGGGGCTCCGTACGAGCAGTACTTC.

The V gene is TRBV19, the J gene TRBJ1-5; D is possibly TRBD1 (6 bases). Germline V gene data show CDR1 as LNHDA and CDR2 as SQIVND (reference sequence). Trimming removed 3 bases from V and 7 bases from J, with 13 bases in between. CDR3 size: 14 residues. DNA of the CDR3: TGTGCCAGTAGTATCCCGGGGGGCGGACAGCCCCAGCATTTT. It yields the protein CASSIPGGGQPQHF. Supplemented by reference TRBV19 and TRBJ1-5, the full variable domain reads DGGITQSPKYLFRKEGQNVTLSCEQNLNHDAMYWYRQDPGQGLRLIYYSQIVNDFQKGDIAEGYSVSREKKESFPLTVTSAQKNPTAFYLCASSIPGGGQPQHFGDGTRLSIL.